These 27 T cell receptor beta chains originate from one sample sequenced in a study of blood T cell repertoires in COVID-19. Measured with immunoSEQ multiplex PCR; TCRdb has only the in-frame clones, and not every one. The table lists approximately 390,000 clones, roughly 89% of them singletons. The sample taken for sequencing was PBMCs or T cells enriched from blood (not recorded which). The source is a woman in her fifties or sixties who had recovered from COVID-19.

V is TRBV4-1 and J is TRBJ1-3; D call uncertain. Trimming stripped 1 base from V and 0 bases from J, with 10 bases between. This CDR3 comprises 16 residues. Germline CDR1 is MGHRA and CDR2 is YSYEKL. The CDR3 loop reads CASSQAGLLSGNTIYF. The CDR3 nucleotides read TGCGCCAGCAGCCAAGCCGGACTACTCTCTGGAAACACCATATATTTT.

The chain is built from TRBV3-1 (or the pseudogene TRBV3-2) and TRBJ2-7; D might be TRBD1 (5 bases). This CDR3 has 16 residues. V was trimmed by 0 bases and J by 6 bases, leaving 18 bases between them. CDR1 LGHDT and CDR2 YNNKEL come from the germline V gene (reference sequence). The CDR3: CASSQDGGQGRREQYF. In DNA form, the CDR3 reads TGTGCCAGCAGCCAAGATGGTGGGCAGGGTAGACGCGAGCAGTACTTC.

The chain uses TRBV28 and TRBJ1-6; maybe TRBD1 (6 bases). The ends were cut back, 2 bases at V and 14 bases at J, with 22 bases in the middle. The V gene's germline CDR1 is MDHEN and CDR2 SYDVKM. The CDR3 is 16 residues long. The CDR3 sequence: CASSLGTSTNPLALHF. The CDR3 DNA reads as TGTGCCAGCAGTTTAGGGACATCGACCAACCCTTTGGCCCTCCACTTT. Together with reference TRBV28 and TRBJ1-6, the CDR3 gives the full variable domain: DVKVTQSSRYLVKRTGEKVFLECVQDMDHENMFWYRQDPGLGLRLIYFSYDVKMKEKGDIPEGYSVSREKKERFSLILESASTNQTSMYLCASSLGTSTNPLALHFGNGTRLTVT.

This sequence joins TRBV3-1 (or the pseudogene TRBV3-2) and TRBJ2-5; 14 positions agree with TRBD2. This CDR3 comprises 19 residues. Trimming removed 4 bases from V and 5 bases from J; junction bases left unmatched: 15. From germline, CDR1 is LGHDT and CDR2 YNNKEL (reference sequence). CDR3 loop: CASSPGLAGGRAASETQYF. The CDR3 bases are TGTGCCAGCAGCCCCGGACTAGCGGGGGGCCGAGCTGCCAGTGAGACCCAGTACTTC.

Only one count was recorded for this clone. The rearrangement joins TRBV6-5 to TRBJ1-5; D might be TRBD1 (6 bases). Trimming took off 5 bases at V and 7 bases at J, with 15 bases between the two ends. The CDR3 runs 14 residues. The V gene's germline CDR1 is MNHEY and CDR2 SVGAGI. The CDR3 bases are TGTGCCAGCAGTACCGGGGGGGGCAGCCAGCCCCAGCATTTT. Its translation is CASSTGGGSQPQHF.

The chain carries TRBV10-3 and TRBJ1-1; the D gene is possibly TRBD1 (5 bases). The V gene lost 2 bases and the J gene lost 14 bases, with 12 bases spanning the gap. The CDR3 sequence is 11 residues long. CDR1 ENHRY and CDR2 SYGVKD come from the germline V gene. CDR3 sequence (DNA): TGTGCCATCAGTGAGCTAGGGGATTACTTCTTT. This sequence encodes CAISELGDYFF.

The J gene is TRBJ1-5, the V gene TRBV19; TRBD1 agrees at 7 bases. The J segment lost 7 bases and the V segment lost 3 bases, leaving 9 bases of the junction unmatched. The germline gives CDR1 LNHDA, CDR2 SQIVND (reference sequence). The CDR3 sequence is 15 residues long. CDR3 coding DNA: TGTGCCAGTAGTATGACGGGACAGAGGAAACAGCCCCAGCATTTT. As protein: CASSMTGQRKQPQHF.

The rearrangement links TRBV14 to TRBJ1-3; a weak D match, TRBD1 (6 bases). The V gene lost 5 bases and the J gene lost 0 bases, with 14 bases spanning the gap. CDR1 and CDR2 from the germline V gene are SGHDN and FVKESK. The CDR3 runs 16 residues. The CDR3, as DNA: TGTGCCAGCAGCGATTACGGACAGATCTCTGGAAACACCATATATTTT. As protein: CASSDYGQISGNTIYF.

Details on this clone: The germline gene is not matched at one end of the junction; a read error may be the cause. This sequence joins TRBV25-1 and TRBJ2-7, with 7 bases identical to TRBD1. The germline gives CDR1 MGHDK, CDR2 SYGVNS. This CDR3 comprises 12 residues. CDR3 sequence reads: CASSGDRAPVCF. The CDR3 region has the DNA TGTGCCAGCAGCGGAGACAGGGCCCCCGTTTGCTTC.

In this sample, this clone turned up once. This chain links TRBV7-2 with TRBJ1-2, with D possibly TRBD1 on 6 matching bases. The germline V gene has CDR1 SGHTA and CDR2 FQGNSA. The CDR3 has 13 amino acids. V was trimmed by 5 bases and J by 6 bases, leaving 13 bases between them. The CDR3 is CASSPQGRDGYTF. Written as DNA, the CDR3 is TGTGCCAGCAGCCCACAGGGTCGGGATGGCTACACCTTC.

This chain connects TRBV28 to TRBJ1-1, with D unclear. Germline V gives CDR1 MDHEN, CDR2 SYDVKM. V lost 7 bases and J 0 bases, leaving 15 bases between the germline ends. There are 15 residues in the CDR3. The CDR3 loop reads CASTLGSNMNTEAFF. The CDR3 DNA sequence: TGTGCCAGCACTCTCGGGTCTAACATGAACACTGAAGCTTTCTTT.

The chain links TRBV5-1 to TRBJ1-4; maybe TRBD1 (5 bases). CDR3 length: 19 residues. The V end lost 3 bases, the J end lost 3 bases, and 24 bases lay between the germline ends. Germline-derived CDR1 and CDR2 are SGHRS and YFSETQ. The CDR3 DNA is TGCGCCAGCAGCTGGGGCTATAGGGATATGCGCACGGCTAATGAAAAACTGTTTTTT. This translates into CASSWGYRDMRTANEKLFF.

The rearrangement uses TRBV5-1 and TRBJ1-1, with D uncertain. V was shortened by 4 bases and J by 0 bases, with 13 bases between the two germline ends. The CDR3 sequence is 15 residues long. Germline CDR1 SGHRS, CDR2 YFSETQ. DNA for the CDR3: TGCGCCAGCAGCATCCTAGCAGATATGAACACTGAAGCTTTCTTT. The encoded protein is CASSILADMNTEAFF.

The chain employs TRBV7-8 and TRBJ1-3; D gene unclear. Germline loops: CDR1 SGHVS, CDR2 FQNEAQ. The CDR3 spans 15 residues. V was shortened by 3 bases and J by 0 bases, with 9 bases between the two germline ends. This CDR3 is CASSLGRNSGNTIYF. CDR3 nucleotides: TGTGCCAGCAGCTTGGGGAGGAACTCTGGAAACACCATATATTTT.

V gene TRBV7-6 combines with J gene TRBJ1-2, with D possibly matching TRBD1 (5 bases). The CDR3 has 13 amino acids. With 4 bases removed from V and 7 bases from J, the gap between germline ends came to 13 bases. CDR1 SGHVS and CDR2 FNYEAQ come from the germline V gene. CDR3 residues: CASSSPGFGGYTF. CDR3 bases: TGTGCCAGCAGCTCTCCAGGGTTTGGTGGCTACACCTTC.

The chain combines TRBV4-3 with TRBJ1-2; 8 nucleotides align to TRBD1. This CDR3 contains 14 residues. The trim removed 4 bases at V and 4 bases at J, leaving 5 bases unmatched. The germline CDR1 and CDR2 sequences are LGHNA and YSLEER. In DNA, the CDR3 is TGCGCCAGCAGCCGGAAGACAGGGGCCTATGGCTACACCTTC. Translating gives CASSRKTGAYGYTF.

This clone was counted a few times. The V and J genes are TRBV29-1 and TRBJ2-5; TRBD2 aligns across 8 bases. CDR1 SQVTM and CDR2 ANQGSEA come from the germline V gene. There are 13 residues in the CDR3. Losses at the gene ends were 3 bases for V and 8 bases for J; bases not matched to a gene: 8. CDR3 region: CSVDGGGLGTQYF. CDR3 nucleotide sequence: TGCAGCGTTGACGGCGGGGGGCTAGGAACCCAGTACTTC.

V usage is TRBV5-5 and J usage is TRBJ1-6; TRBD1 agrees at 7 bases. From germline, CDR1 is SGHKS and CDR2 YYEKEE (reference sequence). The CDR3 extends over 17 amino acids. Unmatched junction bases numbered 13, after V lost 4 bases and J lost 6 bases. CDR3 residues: CASSKVPATGTNSPLHF. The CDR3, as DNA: TGTGCCAGCAGCAAAGTTCCGGCGACAGGGACTAATTCACCCCTCCACTTT.

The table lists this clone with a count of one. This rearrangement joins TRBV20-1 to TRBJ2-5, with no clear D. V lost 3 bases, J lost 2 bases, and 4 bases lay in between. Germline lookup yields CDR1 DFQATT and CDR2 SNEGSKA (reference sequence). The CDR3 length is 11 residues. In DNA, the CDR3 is TGCAGTGCTAGTCCTCAAGAGACCCAGTACTTC. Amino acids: CSASPQETQYF.

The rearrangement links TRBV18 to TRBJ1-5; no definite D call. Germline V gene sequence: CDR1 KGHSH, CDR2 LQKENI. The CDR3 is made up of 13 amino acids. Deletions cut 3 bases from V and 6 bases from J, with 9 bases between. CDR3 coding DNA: TGTGCCAGCTCACCTACCCTAGGTCAGCCCCAGCATTTT. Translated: CASSPTLGQPQHF.

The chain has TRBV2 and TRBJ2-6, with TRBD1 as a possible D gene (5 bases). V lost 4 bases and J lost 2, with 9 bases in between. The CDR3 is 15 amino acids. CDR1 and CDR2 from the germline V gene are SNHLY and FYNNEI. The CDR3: CASSGSRAGANVLTF. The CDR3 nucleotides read TGTGCCAGCAGTGGATCCAGGGCTGGGGCCAACGTCCTGACTTTC.

CDR3 sequence: CATSERDRGTDTQYF. In DNA, the CDR3 is TGTGCCACCAGTGAACGAGACAGGGGCACAGATACGCAGTATTTT. The V and J genes are TRBV24-1 and TRBJ2-3; the match to TRBD1 covers 7 bases. V dropped 4 bases and J dropped 1; count of bases not matched to a gene: 4. Germline V CDR1 and CDR2: KGHDR, SFDVKD. This CDR3 is built from 15 residues.

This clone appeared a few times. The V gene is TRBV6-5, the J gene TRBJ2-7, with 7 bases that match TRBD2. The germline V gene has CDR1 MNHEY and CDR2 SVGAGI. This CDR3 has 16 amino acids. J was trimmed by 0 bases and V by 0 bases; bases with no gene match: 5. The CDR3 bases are TGTGCCAGCAGTTACTCTGGGGGGGTCCTCTCCTACGAGCAGTACTTC. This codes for CASSYSGGVLSYEQYF.

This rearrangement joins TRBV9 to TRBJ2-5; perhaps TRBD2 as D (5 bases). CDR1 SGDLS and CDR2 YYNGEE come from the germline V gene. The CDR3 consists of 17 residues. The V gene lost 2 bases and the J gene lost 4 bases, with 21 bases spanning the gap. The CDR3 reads CASSVSPMRPAGETQYF. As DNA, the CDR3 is TGTGCCAGCAGCGTCTCCCCCATGAGACCGGCGGGAGAGACCCAGTACTTC. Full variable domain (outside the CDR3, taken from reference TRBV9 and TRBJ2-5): DSGVTQTPKHLITATGQRVTLRCSPRSGDLSVYWYQQSLDQGLQFLIQYYNGEERAKGNILERFSAQQFPDLHSELNLSSLELGDSALYFCASSVSPMRPAGETQYFGPGTRLLVL.

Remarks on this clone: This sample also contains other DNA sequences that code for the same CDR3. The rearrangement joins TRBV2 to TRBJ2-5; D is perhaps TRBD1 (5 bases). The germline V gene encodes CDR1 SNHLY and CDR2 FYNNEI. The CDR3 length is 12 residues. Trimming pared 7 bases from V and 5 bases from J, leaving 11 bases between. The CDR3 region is CASKSAGETQYF. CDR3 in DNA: TGTGCCAGCAAGTCGGCAGGGGAGACCCAGTACTTC.

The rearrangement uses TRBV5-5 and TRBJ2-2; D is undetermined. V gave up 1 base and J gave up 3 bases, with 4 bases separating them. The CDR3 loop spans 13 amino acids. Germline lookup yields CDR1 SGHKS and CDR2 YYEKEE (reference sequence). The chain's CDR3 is CASSLSDTGELFF. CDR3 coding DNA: TGTGCCAGCAGCTTGTCGGACACCGGGGAGCTGTTTTTT.

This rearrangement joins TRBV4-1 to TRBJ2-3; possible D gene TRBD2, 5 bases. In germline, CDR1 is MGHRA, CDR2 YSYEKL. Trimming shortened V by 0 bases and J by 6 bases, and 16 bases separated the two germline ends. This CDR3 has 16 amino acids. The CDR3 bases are TGCGCCAGCAGCCAAGAACGAAGCGGTCCTTGGGATACGCAGTATTTT. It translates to CASSQERSGPWDTQYF.